This T cell receptor beta chain came from a study of T cells in Graves' hyperthyroidism and ophthalmopathy. The CDR3 covers 12 residues. The germline V and J ends were trimmed by 8 bases and 8 bases, with 13 bases remaining between them. Germline V gene data show CDR1 as SNHLY and CDR2 as FYNNEI. This clonotype was seen repeatedly, ten times or more. TCR beta CDR3 regions were amplified from RNA. The study used the HTBI primer set for a first-round RT-PCR of the TCR CDR3. TCRdb recomputed calls from the multiplex PCR reads with MiXCR, one row per CDR3 protein. The data show around 350,000 distinct CDR3 sequences, with over 12% seen just once and roughly 20% held by the top ten. A NOSPECS grade of at least 4, a Clinical Activity Score of at least 3 and duration under 3 months were recorded in ophthalmopathy patients.

The rearrangement uses TRBV2 and TRBJ2-1, with a tentative D call TRBD2 (6 bases). This receptor was taken from a woman aged 55-69 years with Graves' ophthalmopathy. The sample consisted of blood. The CDR3 region is CASQRLDYEQFF. The CDR3 DNA reads as TGTGCCAGCCAGAGACTAGATTATGAGCAGTTCTTC.